What follows are 30 T cell receptor beta chains derived from one specimen sequenced in a study of blood T cell repertoires in COVID-19. Produced via immunoSEQ multiplex PCR; TCRdb's table is partial and in-frame only. The table lists about 24,000 clones, around nine tenths of them singletons. Sequences were obtained from peripheral blood. The source of these receptors is a man aged 50 to 59 with active COVID-19.

The chain links TRBV6-2 or TRBV6-3 to TRBJ2-3, with TRBD2 matching over 7 bases. The CDR3 consists of 16 residues. CDR1 and CDR2 (germline): MNHEY, SVGEGT. J gave up 4 bases and V 0 bases, and 7 bases lay outside the gene matches. DNA of the CDR3: TGTGCCAGCAGTTACTCGTTTATACGGGGGGCAGATACGCAGTATTTT. This encodes CASSYSFIRGADTQYF.

V and J are TRBV5-5 and TRBJ1-1, with D perhaps matching TRBD1 (5 bases). Germline V gives CDR1 SGHKS, CDR2 YYEKEE (reference sequence). This CDR3 has 13 residues. V lost 1 base and J lost 1, with 5 bases in between. The CDR3 reads CASSLTGNTEAFF. In nucleotides, the CDR3 is TGTGCCAGCAGCTTGACAGGGAACACTGAAGCTTTCTTT.

Only a few counts were recorded for this clone. V is TRBV2 and J is TRBJ1-4; a weak D match, TRBD1 (6 bases). V gave up 8 bases and J gave up 5 bases, with 21 bases separating them. Germline lookup yields CDR1 SNHLY and CDR2 FYNNEI. The CDR3 contains 16 residues. The CDR3 sequence: CASETPGAVGNEKLFF. CDR3 in DNA: TGTGCCAGCGAGACCCCAGGGGCCGTCGGCAATGAAAAACTGTTTTTT.

J is TRBJ1-6 and V is TRBV7-3; D uncertain. Per the germline V gene, CDR1 is SGHTA and CDR2 is FQGTGA. V was pared by 2 bases and J by 7 bases, with 15 bases between. This CDR3 spans 16 amino acids. CDR3 sequence reads: CASSLRAAGRNSPLHF. CDR3 bases: TGTGCCAGCAGCTTACGAGCGGCAGGTCGCAATTCACCCCTCCACTTT.

The rearrangement links TRBV11-3 to TRBJ1-5; maybe TRBD1 (5 bases). CDR1 SGHNT and CDR2 YENEEA come from the germline V gene. V was trimmed by 1 base and J by 5 bases, leaving 9 bases between them. This CDR3 comprises 14 residues. The CDR3 nucleotides are TGTGCCAGCAGCTTAGGGGGGGTTCATCAGCCCCAGCATTTT. Translated: CASSLGGVHQPQHF. The complete variable domain, with remaining parts taken from reference TRBV11-3 and TRBJ1-5, reads EAGVVQSPRYKIIEKKQPVAFWCNPISGHNTLYWYLQNLGQGPELLIRYENEEAVDDSQLPKDRFSAERLKGVDSTLKIQPAELGDSAVYLCASSLGGVHQPQHFGDGTRLSIL.

The CDR3 region has the DNA TGTGCCAGCAGCGAACTTATTGGGAGGACCGGGGAGCTGTTTTTT. Its protein is CASSELIGRTGELFF. The chain is built from TRBV7-3 and TRBJ2-2, with D maybe TRBD2 (6 bases). The CDR3 contains 15 residues. Trimming pared 5 bases from V and 5 bases from J, leaving 15 bases between. Germline V CDR1 and CDR2: SGHTA, FQGTGA.

V is TRBV12-3 or TRBV12-4 and J is TRBJ2-7; 7 bases match TRBD1. This CDR3 comprises 12 residues. V lost 5 bases, J lost 5 bases, and 3 bases stayed unmatched. The CDR3 DNA reads TGTGCCAGCAGTCACAGGGGAAACGAGCAGTACTTC. Translated: CASSHRGNEQYF.

The V call is TRBV15, the J call TRBJ1-2; 9 nucleotides align to TRBD1. The germline V gene encodes CDR1 LNHNV and CDR2 YYDKDF (reference sequence). The V and J ends lost 0 bases and 3 bases, in that order; junction bases with no gene match: 5. The CDR3 loop spans 16 amino acids. CDR3 protein: CATSREFTGGDYGYTF. In DNA form, the CDR3 reads TGTGCCACCAGCAGAGAGTTCACAGGGGGCGACTATGGCTACACCTTC.

Only one count was recorded for this clone. The V and J genes are TRBV25-1 and TRBJ1-2; 11 nucleotides line up with TRBD1. This CDR3 contains 12 residues. J gave up 8 bases and V 6 bases, and 2 bases lay outside the gene matches. Germline V lookup: CDR1 MGHDK, CDR2 SYGVNS. CDR3 DNA sequence: TGTGCCAGCAGCCGGACAGGGGGCGGCTACACCTTC. This translates into CASSRTGGGYTF.

This chain connects TRBV23-1 to TRBJ2-6; 7 bases are a match to TRBD1. TRBV23-1 falls under the ORF class, with uncertain function. The CDR3 sequence is 14 residues long. With 6 bases clipped from V and 3 bases from J, the junction kept 2 bases outside the gene matches. This CDR3 is CASRTGVGANVLTF. The CDR3, as DNA: TGCGCCAGCAGAACAGGGGTTGGGGCCAACGTCCTGACTTTC.

Notes on this clone: Its ends do not fully match the called genes, so a read error is possible. The chain joins TRBV6-5 to TRBJ2-2; 7 bases match TRBD2. Per germline, CDR1 MNHEY and CDR2 SVGAGI. This CDR3 comprises 14 residues. CDR3 DNA sequence: TGTGCCAGTCAGGAAGGACTAGTTGGCGGGGAGCCGTTTTTT. Translation gives CASQEGLVGGEPFF.

This chain connects TRBV21-1 to TRBJ1-2; the tabulated D call, TRBD1, remains unverified against the DNA. TRBV21-1 is shown as a pseudogene. CDR3 size: 16 residues. CDR3 residues: CASSPQKGQSAYGYTF. The CDR3 bases are TGTGCCAGCAGCCCTCAAAAAGGACAGAGCGCGTATGGCTACACCTTC.

This clone was seen only a few times. V is TRBV6-6 and J is TRBJ1-1; D is unclear. The CDR3 runs 15 residues. V gave up 4 bases and J gave up 1 base, with 13 bases separating them. CDR1 is MNHNY and CDR2 is SVGAGI in the germline V gene (reference sequence). CDR3 residues: CASSSGTSWNTEAFF. The CDR3 DNA follows: TGTGCCAGCAGTTCCGGTACGTCTTGGAACACTGAAGCTTTCTTT.

This clone has a single count. The chain is built from TRBV10-3 and TRBJ1-3; D not resolved. The germline V gene has CDR1 ENHRY and CDR2 SYGVKD. Trimming removed 6 bases from V and 0 bases from J, with 6 bases in between. The CDR3 runs to 13 residues. CDR3: CAISRDSGNTIYF. The DNA of the CDR3 is TGTGCCATCAGCCGGGACTCTGGAAACACCATATATTTT.

A note on this clone: The junction departs from germline at one end; a sequencing error may be responsible. The V gene is TRBV19, the J gene TRBJ1-2; 7 bases match TRBD1. Germline-derived CDR1 and CDR2 are LNHDA and SQIVND (reference sequence). The CDR3 sequence is 14 residues long. Written as DNA, the CDR3 is TGTGCCAGTAGCCCCCCCGGTTTACAGGGGCCCACGGCCTTC. Protein sequence: CASSPPGLQGPTAF.

V is TRBV9 and J is TRBJ1-1, with D perhaps matching TRBD1 (6 bases). The CDR3 runs 13 residues. Trimming removed 2 bases from V and 7 bases from J, with 12 bases in between. Germline V gives CDR1 SGDLS, CDR2 YYNGEE. This CDR3 reads CASSVQGLGEAFF. The CDR3 DNA reads TGTGCCAGCAGCGTGCAGGGGCTCGGTGAAGCTTTCTTT.

This clone was observed once. For the CDR3, the DNA is TGTGCCAGCAGTTTTCTAGCGGGCTCCTACAATGAGCAGTTCTTC. Protein: CASSFLAGSYNEQFF. This sequence joins TRBV28 and TRBJ2-1; 8 bases align to TRBD2. Germline values: CDR1 MDHEN, CDR2 SYDVKM. J lost 0 bases, V lost 3 bases, and 1 base had no gene match. There are 15 residues in the CDR3.

The rearrangement joins TRBV30 to TRBJ1-3; D call uncertain. Germline V gene sequence: CDR1 GTSNPN, CDR2 SVGIG (reference sequence). There are 13 residues in the CDR3. Trimming stripped 4 bases from V and 6 bases from J, with 13 bases between. Here the CDR3 reads CAWTSARLNTIYF. DNA of the CDR3: TGTGCCTGGACCAGTGCCAGGCTAAACACCATATATTTT.

The chain has TRBV29-1 and TRBJ2-1, with D possibly being TRBD2 (7 bases). Looked up from germline, CDR1 is SQVTM and CDR2 is ANQGSEA. The CDR3 contains 15 residues. Trimming left V 0 bases short and J 3 bases short, with 12 bases between. As DNA, the CDR3 is TGCAGCGTTGAAGAGGGGGGGGCTCTCTACAATGAGCAGTTCTTC. This codes for CSVEEGGALYNEQFF.

This clone was recorded once. This chain uses TRBV29-1 with TRBJ2-3; a weak D match, TRBD1 (6 bases). The length of the CDR3 is 16 residues. Germline assignment: CDR1 SQVTM and CDR2 ANQGSEA. With 1 base removed from V and 1 base from J, the gap between germline ends came to 15 bases. In DNA, the CDR3 is TGCAGCGTTGAAGGTTCCAGGGGCCGAGGCACAGATACGCAGTATTTT. This sequence encodes CSVEGSRGRGTDTQYF.

This chain connects TRBV5-1 to TRBJ1-6, with D perhaps TRBD1 (5 bases). Germline CDR1 and CDR2: SGHRS and YFSETQ. CDR3 length: 14 residues. The V end lost 6 bases, the J end lost 8 bases, and 15 bases lay between the germline ends. CDR3 sequence reads: CASTLQGGDSPLHF. For the CDR3, the DNA is TGCGCCAGCACCCTCCAGGGAGGGGATTCACCCCTCCACTTT.

The V and J genes are TRBV11-3 and TRBJ1-1, with 7 bases aligning to TRBD1. V was pared by 5 bases and J by 2 bases, with 5 bases of the junction left unmatched. This CDR3 spans 14 amino acids. CDR1 and CDR2 from the germline V gene are SGHNT and YENEEA. The CDR3 DNA sequence: TGTGCCAGCAGCCAACAGGGGTCTAACACTGAAGCTTTCTTT. Residues: CASSQQGSNTEAFF.

The V call is TRBV18, the J call TRBJ2-3; 14 bases are a match to TRBD2. Germline assignment: CDR1 KGHSH and CDR2 LQKENI. The CDR3 covers 17 residues. The V gene end was trimmed by 1 base and the J gene end by 5 bases; junction bases not matched to a gene: 5. CDR3 DNA: TGTGCCAGCTCACCACAAGGACTAGCGGGAGGTATAGATACGCAGTATTTT. Amino acid sequence: CASSPQGLAGGIDTQYF.

This clone was seen only a few times. The chain is built from TRBV5-1 and TRBJ1-6; possibly TRBD1 for D (5 bases). Trimming pared 0 bases from V and 9 bases from J, leaving 13 bases between. The CDR3 spans 15 residues. Germline values: CDR1 SGHRS, CDR2 YFSETQ. CDR3: CASSLVPGFGSPLHF. CDR3 coding DNA: TGCGCCAGCAGCTTGGTGCCAGGGTTCGGTTCACCCCTCCACTTT.

The V gene is TRBV5-1, the J gene TRBJ1-1; 8 bases line up with TRBD1. The junction had 3 bases not matched to a gene; V was cut back by 3 bases and J by 2 bases. The CDR3 extends over 14 amino acids. The germline CDR1 and CDR2 sequences are SGHRS and YFSETQ. CDR3 sequence (DNA): TGCGCCAGCAGCTCGTCAGGGGGCAACACTGAAGCTTTCTTT. Protein: CASSSSGGNTEAFF.

The chain combines TRBV11-2 with TRBJ2-7; 8 bases agree with TRBD1. Germline values: CDR1 SGHAT, CDR2 FQNNGV. Trimming removed 2 bases from V and 4 bases from J; junction bases left unmatched: 4. The CDR3 length is 14 residues. The chain's CDR3 is CASSLSGGGYEQYF. The CDR3 region has the DNA TGTGCCAGCAGCTTATCAGGGGGCGGTTACGAGCAGTACTTC.

This chain links TRBV4-3 with TRBJ1-2, with a weak D call TRBD1 (6 bases). The CDR3 is 15 residues long. Germline-derived CDR1 and CDR2 are LGHNA and YSLEER. Trimming took 0 bases from V and 3 from J, leaving 11 bases between them. The CDR3 coding sequence is TGCGCCAGCAGCCAAGATATAGGGGGATACTATGGCTACACCTTC. Its protein is CASSQDIGGYYGYTF.

The J gene is TRBJ1-4, the V gene TRBV7-2; D might be TRBD1 (5 bases). CDR3 length equals 13 residues. V was cut by 0 bases and J by 13 bases, with 12 bases left in between. The germline V gene has CDR1 SGHTA and CDR2 FQGNSA. The CDR3 DNA reads TGTGCCAGCAGCTTAGCGTTAGGGGCAGGACTGTTTTTT. Residues: CASSLALGAGLFF.

The CDR3 DNA reads as TGTGCCAGCAGCCTCCCACGACGAGCCCCTAGCGGGAGAGGCTACAATGAGCAGTTCTTC. Protein sequence: CASSLPRRAPSGRGYNEQFF. V and J are TRBV7-3 and TRBJ2-1, with 10 positions matching TRBD2. The germline V gene encodes CDR1 SGHTA and CDR2 FQGTGA. With 5 bases clipped from V and 3 bases from J, the junction kept 19 bases outside the gene matches. This CDR3 is built from 20 residues.

Only a few counts were recorded for this clone. The rearrangement joins TRBV5-1 to TRBJ1-1; D is possibly TRBD1 (5 bases). The CDR3 covers 15 residues. The germline CDR1 and CDR2 sequences are SGHRS and YFSETQ. V lost 0 bases, J lost 5 bases, and 14 bases lay in between. For the CDR3, the DNA is TGCGCCAGCAGCTTGGCCACGGGGGGGAGTACTGAAGCTTTCTTT. This sequence encodes CASSLATGGSTEAFF.